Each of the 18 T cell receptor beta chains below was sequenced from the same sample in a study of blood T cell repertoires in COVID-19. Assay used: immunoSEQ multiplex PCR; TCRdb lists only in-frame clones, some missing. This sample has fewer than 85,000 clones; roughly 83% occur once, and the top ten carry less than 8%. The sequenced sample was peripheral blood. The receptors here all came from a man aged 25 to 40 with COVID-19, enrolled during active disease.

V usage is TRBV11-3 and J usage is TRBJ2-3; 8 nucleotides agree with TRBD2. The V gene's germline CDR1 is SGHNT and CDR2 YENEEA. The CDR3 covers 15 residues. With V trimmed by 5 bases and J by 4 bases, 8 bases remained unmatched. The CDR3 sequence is CASSRPGGAPDTQYF. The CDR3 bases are TGTGCCAGCAGCCGTCCGGGAGGGGCGCCAGATACGCAGTATTTT.

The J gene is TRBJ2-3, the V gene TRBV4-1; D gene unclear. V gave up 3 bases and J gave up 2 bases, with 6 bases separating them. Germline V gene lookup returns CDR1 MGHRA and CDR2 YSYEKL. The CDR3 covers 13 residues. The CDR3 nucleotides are TGCGCCAGCAGCCAGACTGCCACAGATACGCAGTATTTT. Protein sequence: CASSQTATDTQYF.

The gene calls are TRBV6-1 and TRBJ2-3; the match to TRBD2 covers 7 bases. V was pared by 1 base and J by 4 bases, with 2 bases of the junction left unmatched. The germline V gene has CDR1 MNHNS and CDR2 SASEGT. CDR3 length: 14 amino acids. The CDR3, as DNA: TGTGCCAGCAGTGAAGGACTAGCCGCAGATACGCAGTATTTT. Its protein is CASSEGLAADTQYF.

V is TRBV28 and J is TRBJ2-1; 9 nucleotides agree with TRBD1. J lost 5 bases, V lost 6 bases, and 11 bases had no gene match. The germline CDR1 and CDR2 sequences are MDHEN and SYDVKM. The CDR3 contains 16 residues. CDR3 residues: CASSPFPGQGNNEQFF. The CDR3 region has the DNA TGTGCCAGCAGCCCCTTTCCGGGACAGGGAAACAATGAGCAGTTCTTC.

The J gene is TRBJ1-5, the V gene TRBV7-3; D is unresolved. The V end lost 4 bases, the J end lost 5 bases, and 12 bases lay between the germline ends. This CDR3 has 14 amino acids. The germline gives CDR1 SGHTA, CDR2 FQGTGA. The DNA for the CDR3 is TGTGCCAGCAGCTCGAGAAGTATTTATCAGCCCCAGCATTTT. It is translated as CASSSRSIYQPQHF.

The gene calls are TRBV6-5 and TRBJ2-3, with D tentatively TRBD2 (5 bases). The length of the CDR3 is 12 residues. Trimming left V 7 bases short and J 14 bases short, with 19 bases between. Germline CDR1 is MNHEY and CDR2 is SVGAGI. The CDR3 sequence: CASTPFGLPVYF. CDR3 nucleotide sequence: TGTGCCAGCACCCCCTTTGGACTCCCAGTGTATTTT.

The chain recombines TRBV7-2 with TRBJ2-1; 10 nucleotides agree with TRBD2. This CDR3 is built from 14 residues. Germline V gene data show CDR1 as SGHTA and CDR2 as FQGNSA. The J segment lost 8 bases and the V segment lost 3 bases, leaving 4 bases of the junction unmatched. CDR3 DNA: TGTGCCAGCAGCTTCCCTAGCGGGAGAGATGAGCAGTTCTTC. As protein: CASSFPSGRDEQFF.

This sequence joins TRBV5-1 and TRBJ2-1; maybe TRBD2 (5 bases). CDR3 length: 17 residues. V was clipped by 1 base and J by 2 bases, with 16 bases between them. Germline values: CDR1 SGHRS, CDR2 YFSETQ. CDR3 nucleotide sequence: TGCGCCAGCAGCTTGTATAAGGACTCAAGGGCCTACAATGAGCAGTTCTTC. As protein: CASSLYKDSRAYNEQFF. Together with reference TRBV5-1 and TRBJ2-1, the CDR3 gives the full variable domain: KAGVTQTPRYLIKTRGQQVTLSCSPISGHRSVSWYQQTPGQGLQFLFEYFSETQRNKGNFPGRFSGRQFSNSRSEMNVSTLELGDSALYLCASSLYKDSRAYNEQFFGPGTRLTVL.

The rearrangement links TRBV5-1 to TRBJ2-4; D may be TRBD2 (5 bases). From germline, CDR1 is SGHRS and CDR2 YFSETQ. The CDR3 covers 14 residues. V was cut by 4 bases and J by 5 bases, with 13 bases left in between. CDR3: CASSPSGRENIQYF. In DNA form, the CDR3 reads TGCGCCAGCAGCCCGAGCGGCCGCGAAAACATTCAGTACTTC.

The DNA for the CDR3 is TGTGCCAGCATGGCGGACAGCTCCTATGGCTACACCTTC. Translation gives CASMADSSYGYTF. The V and J genes are TRBV6-5 and TRBJ1-2; D perhaps matches TRBD1 (6 bases). Germline-derived CDR1 and CDR2 are MNHEY and SVGAGI. The CDR3 contains 13 residues. Trimming cost V 7 bases and J 4 bases, with 13 bases left between them.

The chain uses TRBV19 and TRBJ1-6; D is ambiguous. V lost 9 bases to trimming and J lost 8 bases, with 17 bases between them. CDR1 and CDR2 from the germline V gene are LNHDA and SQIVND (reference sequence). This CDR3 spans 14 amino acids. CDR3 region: CASRRRGGDSPLHF. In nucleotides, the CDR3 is TGTGCCAGCCGCCGGCGGGGTGGAGATTCACCCCTCCACTTT.

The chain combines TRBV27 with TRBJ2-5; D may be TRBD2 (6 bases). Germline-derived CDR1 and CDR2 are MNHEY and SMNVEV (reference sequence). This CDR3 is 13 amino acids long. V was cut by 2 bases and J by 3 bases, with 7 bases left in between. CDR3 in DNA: TGTGCCAGCAGTTTAGGAGGGAAAGAGACCCAGTACTTC. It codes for CASSLGGKETQYF.

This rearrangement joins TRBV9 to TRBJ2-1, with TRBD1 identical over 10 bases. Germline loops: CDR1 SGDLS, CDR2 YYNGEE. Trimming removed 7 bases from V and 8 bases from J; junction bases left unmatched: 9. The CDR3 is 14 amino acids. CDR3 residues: CASGQTGGADEQFF. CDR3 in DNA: TGTGCCAGCGGGCAGACAGGGGGCGCGGATGAGCAGTTCTTC.

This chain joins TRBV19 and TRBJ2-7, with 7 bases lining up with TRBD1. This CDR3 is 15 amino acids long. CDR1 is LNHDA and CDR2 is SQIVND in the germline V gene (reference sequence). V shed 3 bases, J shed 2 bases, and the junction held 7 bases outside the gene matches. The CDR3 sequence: CASSIWTGFTYEQYF. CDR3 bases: TGTGCCAGTAGTATTTGGACAGGTTTCACCTACGAGCAGTACTTC. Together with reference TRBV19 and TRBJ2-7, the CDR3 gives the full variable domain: DGGITQSPKYLFRKEGQNVTLSCEQNLNHDAMYWYRQDPGQGLRLIYYSQIVNDFQKGDIAEGYSVSREKKESFPLTVTSAQKNPTAFYLCASSIWTGFTYEQYFGPGTRLTVT.

CDR3 in DNA: TGTGCCAGCAGCTTGAGAGTGCTAGCGCGGGGCAATGAGCAGTTCTTC. It specifies CASSLRVLARGNEQFF. The rearrangement joins TRBV13 to TRBJ2-1, with D possibly matching TRBD2 (6 bases). V lost 3 bases and J lost 6, with 18 bases in between. The CDR3 is 16 residues long. The germline V gene encodes CDR1 PRHDT and CDR2 FYEKMQ (reference sequence).

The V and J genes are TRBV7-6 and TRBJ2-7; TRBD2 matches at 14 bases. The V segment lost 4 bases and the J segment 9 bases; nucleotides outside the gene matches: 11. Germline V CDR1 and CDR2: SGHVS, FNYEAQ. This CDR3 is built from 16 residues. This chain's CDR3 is CASSSTGTSGSGVQYF. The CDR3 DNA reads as TGTGCCAGCAGCTCTACCGGGACTAGCGGGAGTGGCGTGCAGTACTTC.

CDR3 DNA sequence: TGCGCCAGCAGCTTTTCAGGAAGGGGGGGAAACACCATATATTTT. This gives the protein CASSFSGRGGNTIYF. This rearrangement joins TRBV5-1 to TRBJ1-3; D is perhaps TRBD1 (6 bases). This CDR3 contains 15 residues. Trimming stripped 2 bases from V and 4 bases from J, with 13 bases between. From germline, CDR1 is SGHRS and CDR2 YFSETQ.

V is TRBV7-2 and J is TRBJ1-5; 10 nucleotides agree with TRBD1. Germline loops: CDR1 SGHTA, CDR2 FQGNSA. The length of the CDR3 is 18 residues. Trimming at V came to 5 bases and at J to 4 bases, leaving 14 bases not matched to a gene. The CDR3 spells CASSQGDRGRISNQPQHF. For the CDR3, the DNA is TGTGCCAGCAGCCAAGGGGACAGGGGAAGGATTTCTAATCAGCCCCAGCATTTT.